This T cell receptor (beta chain) was sequenced in a study of T cells after yellow fever vaccination. Germline V gene data show CDR1 as KGHSH and CDR2 as LQKENI. V lost 2 bases and J lost 2, with 10 bases in between. CDR3 length: 15 residues. TCRdb fed the 5' RACE reads into MiXCR, producing one record per CDR3 protein. The table has under 150,000 distinct CDR3 sequences, about 7.7% seen once. This clonotype has ten or more counts. The source of this sequence is a man aged 30 to 39 who received the YFV17D yellow fever vaccine. Source: CD4+ T cells sorted from PBMCs, taken 5 days after the yellow fever booster vaccination. The chain recombines TRBV18 with TRBJ2-1; D unresolved. CDR3 region: CASSPGQSPYNEQFF. CDR3 DNA sequence: TGTGCCAGCTCACCAGGGCAGTCGCCCTACAATGAGCAGTTCTTC.